The 26 T cell receptor beta chains below were found in one sample sequenced in a study of Ad26.COV2.S vaccination and SARS-CoV-2 variants (dated by TCRdb to 2020 to 2023). The library was generated by the immunoSEQ multiplex PCR assay. The table comes from immuneACCESS by way of TCRdb, which keeps in-frame sequences with V and J called. Part of the clones is missing from these tables; in studies checked, under half for an unresolved V gene and the rest for unknown reasons. Recorded for this sample are more than 300,000 clones; about 85% of them occurred a single time. The ten largest clones capture 6.4% of the sample. According to the study, the label for this sample's treatment or condition signals: roughly 19 received Ad26.COV2.S at low or high dose, single or two shots; about 5 received placebo; per-sample allocation not given. Repertoires of vaccine and placebo recipients were sequenced from samples collected on day 63 after the first injection.

The starting material was peripheral blood, obtained in a trial of Ad26.COV2.S vaccine versus placebo. All receptors derive from a person between 18 and 65 years old who received the Ad26.COV2.S COVID-19 vaccine or a placebo.

The chain recombines TRBV9 with TRBJ2-3; 9 nucleotides align to TRBD2. This CDR3 contains 17 residues. Trimming removed 0 bases from V and 2 bases from J; junction bases left unmatched: 7. Germline V gene data show CDR1 as SGDLS and CDR2 as YYNGEE. CDR3 in amino acids: CASSVGWASGATDTQYF. Written as DNA, the CDR3 is TGTGCCAGCAGCGTAGGTTGGGCTAGCGGGGCCACAGATACGCAGTATTTT.

This clone occurred once. This chain connects TRBV19 to TRBJ1-1; maybe TRBD1 (6 bases). Trimming removed 1 base at V and 4 bases at J, with 10 bases between. Germline assignment: CDR1 LNHDA and CDR2 SQIVND (reference sequence). The CDR3 is made up of 14 amino acids. The CDR3 DNA reads TGTGCCAGTAGTATAGGTTGGGGGCCCACTGAAGCTTTCTTT. This sequence encodes CASSIGWGPTEAFF.

J is TRBJ2-7 and V is TRBV5-1; D ambiguous. Germline V gene data show CDR1 as SGHRS and CDR2 as YFSETQ. This CDR3 contains 16 residues. Trimming removed 3 bases from V and 2 bases from J, with 18 bases in between. The CDR3 bases are TGCGCCAGCAGCTCTACCAACCTGAGACGGACCTACGAGCAGTACTTC. As protein: CASSSTNLRRTYEQYF.

To note about this clone: This likely came from a read error, as a far larger clone is one base away. The CDR3 DNA follows: TGTGCCAGCAGTTACGAAGGGACAGGGGGCTACGAGCAGTACTTC. Its protein is CASSYEGTGGYEQYF. The V call is TRBV6-5, the J call TRBJ2-7, with 11 bases lining up with TRBD1. Trimming cost V 2 bases and J 3 bases; bases outside gene matches: 3. CDR3 length equals 15 residues. The V gene's germline CDR1 is MNHEY and CDR2 SVGAGI.

This sequence joins TRBV9 and TRBJ2-7; 11 nucleotides match TRBD1. The trim removed 2 bases at V and 0 bases at J, leaving 10 bases unmatched. The germline CDR1 and CDR2 sequences are SGDLS and YYNGEE. The CDR3 has 18 residues. In nucleotides, the CDR3 is TGTGCCAGCAGCGTTGGGACAGGGGGTAAGGATTACTCCTACGAGCAGTACTTC. This sequence encodes CASSVGTGGKDYSYEQYF.

The V and J genes are TRBV2 and TRBJ1-2; D is undetermined. V shed 4 bases and J shed 6 bases, with 9 bases lying between them. Germline V lookup: CDR1 SNHLY, CDR2 FYNNEI. This CDR3 has 12 amino acids. The CDR3, as DNA: TGTGCCAGCAGTGTTTCTGGGCATGGCTACACCTTC. This encodes CASSVSGHGYTF.

The genes are TRBV9 and TRBJ2-7; the D is unclear. The germline V and J ends were trimmed by 0 bases and 2 bases, with 6 bases remaining between them. The CDR3 spans 13 residues. Germline loops: CDR1 SGDLS, CDR2 YYNGEE. The CDR3 bases are TGTGCCAGCAGCGTAGGCATCGCCTACGAGCAGTACTTC. As protein: CASSVGIAYEQYF.

The V gene is TRBV6-2 or TRBV6-3, the J gene TRBJ2-1, with D unresolved. The CDR3 has 14 residues. Looked up from germline, CDR1 is MNHEY and CDR2 is SVGEGT. V lost 5 bases, J lost 2 bases, and 10 bases lay in between. For the CDR3, the DNA is TGTGCCAGCAGTGGGCAGAGTACCTACAATGAGCAGTTCTTC. Translated: CASSGQSTYNEQFF.

This chain joins TRBV27 and TRBJ2-7; D unclear. The CDR3 is made up of 13 amino acids. Trimming took 0 bases from V and 2 from J, leaving 5 bases between them. CDR1 is MNHEY and CDR2 is SMNVEV in the germline V gene (reference sequence). The CDR3 spells CASSLSMPYEQYF. Here the CDR3 DNA reads TGTGCCAGCAGTTTATCGATGCCCTACGAGCAGTACTTC.

The chain carries TRBV4-3 and TRBJ2-1; 8 bases map to TRBD1. V gave up 0 bases and J gave up 2 bases; unmatched junction bases: 3. This CDR3 has 16 residues. Germline V gene lookup returns CDR1 LGHNA and CDR2 YSLEER. The CDR3 coding sequence is TGCGCCAGCAGCCAAGAACCAGGGGGCGCCTACAATGAGCAGTTCTTC. This encodes CASSQEPGGAYNEQFF.

J is TRBJ1-4 and V is TRBV5-6; TRBD1 matches 7 bases. CDR3 length: 14 amino acids. V dropped 4 bases and J dropped 7; count of bases not matched to a gene: 7. Germline CDR1 reads SGHDT; CDR2 reads YYEEEE. CDR3 sequence: CASSEGQPSEKLFF. The CDR3 DNA reads TGTGCCAGCAGCGAGGGACAGCCGAGTGAAAAACTGTTTTTT. The full variable domain, in which reference TRBV5-6 and TRBJ1-4 provide the parts outside the CDR3, is DAGVTQSPTHLIKTRGQQVTLRCSPKSGHDTVSWYQQALGQGPQFIFQYYEEEERQRGNFPDRFSGHQFPNYSSELNVNALLLGDSALYLCASSEGQPSEKLFFGSGTQLSVL.

The chain is built from TRBV7-2 and TRBJ1-3; D call uncertain. Trimming pared 8 bases from V and 1 base from J, leaving 12 bases between. This CDR3 region has 14 residues. Germline loops: CDR1 SGHTA, CDR2 FQGNSA. The CDR3 coding sequence is TGTGCCAGCGGCGCTGGGGTGTCTGGAAACACCATATATTTT. Translation gives CASGAGVSGNTIYF.

The chain carries TRBV7-8 and TRBJ2-7; unclear D gene. V lost 1 base to trimming and J lost 2 bases, with 6 bases between them. The CDR3 has 13 amino acids. Germline CDR1 SGHVS, CDR2 FQNEAQ. CDR3 sequence reads: CASSLGRTYEQYF. The DNA of the CDR3 is TGTGCCAGCAGCTTAGGTAGGACCTACGAGCAGTACTTC.

The V gene is TRBV6-6, the J gene TRBJ2-7; TRBD1 aligns across 10 bases. V trimming: 5 bases; J trimming: 3 bases; junction bases outside the gene matches: 4. Germline loops: CDR1 MNHNY, CDR2 SVGAGI (reference sequence). There are 14 residues in the CDR3. The CDR3 region is CASSRGQGSYEQYF. The CDR3 DNA reads TGTGCCAGCAGTCGGGGACAGGGGAGCTACGAGCAGTACTTC.

V usage is TRBV7-8 and J usage is TRBJ2-1; TRBD2 might be the D (7 bases). This CDR3 comprises 14 residues. Per germline, CDR1 SGHVS and CDR2 FQNEAQ. The V gene lost 5 bases and the J gene lost 7 bases, with 15 bases spanning the gap. Here the CDR3 DNA reads TGTGCCAGCAGCAATAGGGGGGGGAGGAATGAGCAGTTCTTC. This sequence encodes CASSNRGGRNEQFF.

V and J are TRBV6-6 and TRBJ2-2; maybe TRBD1 (6 bases). CDR1 is MNHNY, CDR2 SVGAGI, per germline (reference sequence). This CDR3 has 13 residues. Trimming stripped 8 bases from V and 3 bases from J, with 10 bases between. CDR3 sequence reads: CASSRGDTGELFF. The CDR3 region has the DNA TGTGCCAGCTCCAGGGGTGACACCGGGGAGCTGTTTTTT.

The chain recombines TRBV28 with TRBJ2-4; D may be TRBD2 (5 bases). V shed 6 bases and J shed 4 bases, with 10 bases lying between them. Per germline, CDR1 MDHEN and CDR2 SYDVKM. The CDR3 has 13 amino acids. DNA for the CDR3: TGTGCCAGCAGGCTCAGCGGAAAAAACATTCAGTACTTC. Translating it yields CASRLSGKNIQYF.

V and J are TRBV30 and TRBJ2-4; perhaps TRBD1 as D (6 bases). Germline V gene sequence: CDR1 GTSNPN, CDR2 SVGIG (reference sequence). V lost 2 bases and J 7 bases, leaving 9 bases between the germline ends. The length of the CDR3 is 12 residues. The chain's CDR3 is CAWSMRGNIQYF. The DNA of the CDR3 is TGTGCCTGGAGTATGAGGGGGAACATTCAGTACTTC.

The chain couples TRBV10-3 to TRBJ2-1; 11 bases line up with TRBD2. CDR3 size: 15 residues. Per the germline V gene, CDR1 is ENHRY and CDR2 is SYGVKD. V lost 9 bases to trimming and J lost 8 bases; unmatched junction nucleotides: 12. CDR3: CAMRDSGRAGDEQFF. The DNA of the CDR3 is TGTGCCATGAGAGATAGCGGGAGGGCCGGGGATGAGCAGTTCTTC.

The J gene is TRBJ2-1, the V gene TRBV27; perhaps D is TRBD1 or TRBD2 (7 bases each). The CDR3 contains 15 residues. The ends were cut back, 7 bases at V and 4 bases at J, with 17 bases in the middle. CDR1 MNHEY and CDR2 SMNVEV come from the germline V gene (reference sequence). CDR3 region: CASNLPGGLYNEQFF. CDR3 in DNA: TGTGCCAGCAACCTCCCAGGGGGACTATACAATGAGCAGTTCTTC.

The chain combines TRBV5-4 with TRBJ1-4; D is perhaps TRBD1 (5 bases). From germline, CDR1 is SGHNT and CDR2 YYREEE (reference sequence). CDR3 length: 15 amino acids. The V gene lost 0 bases and the J gene lost 8 bases, with 14 bases spanning the gap. The CDR3 is CASSLVGTTSEKLFF. CDR3 nucleotide sequence: TGTGCCAGCAGCTTGGTTGGGACGACGAGCGAAAAACTGTTTTTT.

The V and J genes are TRBV5-1 and TRBJ2-7, with 9 bases that match TRBD1. With 3 bases clipped from V and 5 bases from J, the junction kept 6 bases outside the gene matches. The germline V gene encodes CDR1 SGHRS and CDR2 YFSETQ. The CDR3 has 14 amino acids. CDR3 in DNA: TGCGCCAGCAGCTGGACAGGGGCCGGCAACGAGCAGTACTTC. Amino acid sequence: CASSWTGAGNEQYF.

CDR3 DNA sequence: TGTGCCAGCAAAACTGGGAACACCGGGGAGCTGTTTTTT. This gives the protein CASKTGNTGELFF. The genes are TRBV6-5 and TRBJ2-2; no definite D call. Germline CDR1 is MNHEY and CDR2 is SVGAGI. The CDR3 loop spans 13 amino acids. The V end was cut by 7 bases, the J end by 1 base, with 7 bases between.

CDR3 nucleotide sequence: TGCAGCGGAGACAGGGGGCTAGGCTACACCTTC. Translating gives CSGDRGLGYTF. The gene calls are TRBV29-1 and TRBJ1-2; TRBD1 matches 10 bases. Losses at the gene ends were 7 bases for V and 8 bases for J; bases not matched to a gene: 4. There are 11 residues in the CDR3. Germline CDR1 and CDR2: SQVTM and ANQGSEA.

This clone has more than one count but fewer than ten. V and J are TRBV7-9 and TRBJ2-2; perhaps D is TRBD1 or TRBD2 (5 bases each). Germline V gene data show CDR1 as SEHNR and CDR2 as FQNEAQ (reference sequence). Trimming removed 3 bases at V and 1 base at J, with 12 bases between. This CDR3 spans 16 amino acids. The CDR3 spells CASSFTGPLNTGELFF. CDR3 nucleotides: TGTGCCAGCAGCTTTACGGGACCGCTGAACACCGGGGAGCTGTTTTTT. Full variable domain (rest looked up from reference TRBV7-9 and TRBJ2-2): DTGVSQNPRHKITKRGQNVTFRCDPISEHNRLYWYRQTLGQGPEFLTYFQNEAQLEKSRLLSDRFSAERPKGSFSTLEIQRTEQGDSAMYLCASSFTGPLNTGELFFGEGSRLTVL.

The chain combines TRBV11-2 with TRBJ2-7, with unresolved D. The CDR3 sequence is 16 residues long. Germline V gene sequence: CDR1 SGHAT, CDR2 FQNNGV. V gave up 3 bases and J gave up 4 bases, with 19 bases separating them. Here the CDR3 reads CASSFGWVFVDYEQYF. For the CDR3, the DNA is TGTGCCAGCAGCTTTGGTTGGGTTTTTGTGGATTACGAGCAGTACTTC.